This T cell receptor (beta chain) was recovered during a study of cytomegalovirus exposure and HLA in healthy donors. General study points: The tendency of first-cohort TCR clusters to co-occur in the 90 to 150 validation repertoires was the finding of a later analysis. The investigators catalogued 150 to 200 TCR beta chains as cytomegalovirus-associated. Cytomegalovirus status, reportedly, was diagnosed with high specificity and sensitivity by the classifier. The dataset shows that most TCR sequences were rare, while some public TCRs occurred in many donors.

Method: immunoSEQ multiplex PCR; TCRdb's copy keeps in-frame clones and lacks some. Counted here are over 250,000 clones, just over 85% occurring once; the ten biggest clones make up 0.95% to 1.1%. Note on this clone: Antigen: not known.

This CDR3 is 16 amino acids long. Per germline, CDR1 KGHSH and CDR2 LQKENI. Between the trimmed V and J ends, which lost 1 base and 3 bases, there was a span of 13 bases. The sequenced material came from PBMCs. The receptor was isolated from a woman under 30 in good health and CMV-seronegative. The V and J genes are TRBV18 and TRBJ2-1; a weak D match, TRBD2 (5 bases). The CDR3 loop reads CASSPLDYQLYNEQFF. The CDR3 DNA reads as TGTGCCAGCTCACCACTTGACTACCAACTCTACAATGAGCAGTTCTTC.